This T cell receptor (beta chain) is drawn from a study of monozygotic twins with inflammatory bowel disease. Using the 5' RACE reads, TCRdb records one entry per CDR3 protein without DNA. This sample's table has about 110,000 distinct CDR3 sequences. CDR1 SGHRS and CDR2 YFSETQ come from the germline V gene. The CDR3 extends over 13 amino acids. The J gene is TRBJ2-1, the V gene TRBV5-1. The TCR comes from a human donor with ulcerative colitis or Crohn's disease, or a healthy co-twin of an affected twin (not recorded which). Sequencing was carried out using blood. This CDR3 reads CASSWDSYNEHFF.